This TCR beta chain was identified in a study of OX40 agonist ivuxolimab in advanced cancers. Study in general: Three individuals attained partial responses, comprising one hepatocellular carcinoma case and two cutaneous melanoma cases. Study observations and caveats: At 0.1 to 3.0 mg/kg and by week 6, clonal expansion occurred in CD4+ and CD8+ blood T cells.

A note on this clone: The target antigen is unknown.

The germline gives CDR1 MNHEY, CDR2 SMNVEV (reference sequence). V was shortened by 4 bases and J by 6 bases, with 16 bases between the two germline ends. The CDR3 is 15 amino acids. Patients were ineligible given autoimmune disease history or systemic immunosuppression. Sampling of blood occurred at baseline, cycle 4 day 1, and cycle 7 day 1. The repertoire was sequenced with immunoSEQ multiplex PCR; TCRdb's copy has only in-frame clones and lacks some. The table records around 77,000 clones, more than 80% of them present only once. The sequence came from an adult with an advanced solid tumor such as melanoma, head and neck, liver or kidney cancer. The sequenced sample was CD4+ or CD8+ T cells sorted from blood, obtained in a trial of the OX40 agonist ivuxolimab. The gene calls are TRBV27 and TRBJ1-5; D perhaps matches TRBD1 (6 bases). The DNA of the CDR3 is TGTGCCAGCAGTTCCTCCTCCACAGGGTTTCAGCCCCAGCATTTT. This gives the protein CASSSSSTGFQPQHF.